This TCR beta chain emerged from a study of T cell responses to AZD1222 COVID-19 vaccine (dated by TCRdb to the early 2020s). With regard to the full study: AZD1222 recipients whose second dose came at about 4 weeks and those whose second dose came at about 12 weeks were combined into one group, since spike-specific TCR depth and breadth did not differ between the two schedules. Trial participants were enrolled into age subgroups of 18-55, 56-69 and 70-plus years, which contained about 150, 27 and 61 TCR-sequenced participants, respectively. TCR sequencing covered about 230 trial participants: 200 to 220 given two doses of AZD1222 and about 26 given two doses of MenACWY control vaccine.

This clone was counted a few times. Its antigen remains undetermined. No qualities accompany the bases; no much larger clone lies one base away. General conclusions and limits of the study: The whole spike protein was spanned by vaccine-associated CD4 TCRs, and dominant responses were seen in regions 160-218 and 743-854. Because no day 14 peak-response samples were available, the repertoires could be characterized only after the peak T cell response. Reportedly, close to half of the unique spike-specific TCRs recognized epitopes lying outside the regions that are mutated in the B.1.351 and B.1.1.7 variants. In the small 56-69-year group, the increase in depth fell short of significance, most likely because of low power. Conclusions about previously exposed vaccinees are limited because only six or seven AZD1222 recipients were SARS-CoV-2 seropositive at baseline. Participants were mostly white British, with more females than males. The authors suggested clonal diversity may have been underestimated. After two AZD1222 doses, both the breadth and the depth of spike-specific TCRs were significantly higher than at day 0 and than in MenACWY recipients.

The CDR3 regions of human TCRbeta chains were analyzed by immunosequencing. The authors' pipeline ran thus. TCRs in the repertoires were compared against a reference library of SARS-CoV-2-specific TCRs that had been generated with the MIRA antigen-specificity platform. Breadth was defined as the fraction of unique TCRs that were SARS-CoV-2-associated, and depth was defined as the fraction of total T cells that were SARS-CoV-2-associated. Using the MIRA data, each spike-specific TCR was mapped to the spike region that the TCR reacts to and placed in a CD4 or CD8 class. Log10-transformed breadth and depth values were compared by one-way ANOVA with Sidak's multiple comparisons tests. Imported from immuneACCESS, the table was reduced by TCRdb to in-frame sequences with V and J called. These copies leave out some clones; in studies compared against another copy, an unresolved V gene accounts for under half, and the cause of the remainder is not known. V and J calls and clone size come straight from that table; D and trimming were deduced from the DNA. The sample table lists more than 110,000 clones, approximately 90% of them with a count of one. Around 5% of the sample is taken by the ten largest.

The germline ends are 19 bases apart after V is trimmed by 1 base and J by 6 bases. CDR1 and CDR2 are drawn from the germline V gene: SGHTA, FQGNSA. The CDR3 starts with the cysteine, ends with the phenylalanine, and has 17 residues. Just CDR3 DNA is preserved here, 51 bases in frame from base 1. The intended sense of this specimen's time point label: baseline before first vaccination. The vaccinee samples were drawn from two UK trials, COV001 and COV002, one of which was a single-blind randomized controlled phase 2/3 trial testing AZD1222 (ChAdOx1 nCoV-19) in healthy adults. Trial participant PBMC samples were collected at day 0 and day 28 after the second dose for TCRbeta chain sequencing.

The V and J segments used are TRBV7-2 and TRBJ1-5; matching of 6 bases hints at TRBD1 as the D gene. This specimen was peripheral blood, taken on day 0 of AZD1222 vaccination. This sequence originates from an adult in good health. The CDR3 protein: CASSLGFGAGVGQPQHF. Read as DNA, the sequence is TGTGCCAGCAGCTTAGGGTTTGGGGCAGGGGTGGGTCAGCCCCAGCATTTT.